Listed here are 21 T cell receptor beta chains from one sample, sequenced in a study of lymphopenia after photon versus proton radiotherapy. Clones were read by immunoSEQ multiplex PCR, and TCRdb kept only the in-frame ones, dropping some. This table has 25,000 to 30,000 clones, just under 90% appearing once. The sequencing used peripheral blood, collected from a patient treated with proton-based radiotherapy. Receptors were obtained from a woman aged 55 to 70 with cholangiocarcinoma. Some clones in this sample may be carry-over from other donors' samples.

The gene calls are TRBV10-1 and TRBJ2-3, with 9 bases aligning to TRBD1. Germline assignment: CDR1 WNHNN and CDR2 SYGVQD (reference sequence). The CDR3 extends over 15 amino acids. V shed 3 bases, J shed 5 bases, and the junction held 6 bases outside the gene matches. In DNA, the CDR3 is TGCGCCAGCAGTGAATGGGACAGGGCGGTAGATACGCAGTATTTT. Translation: CASSEWDRAVDTQYF.

The rearrangement joins TRBV11-2 to TRBJ2-7; 9 bases match TRBD2. Germline V CDR1 and CDR2: SGHAT, FQNNGV. V lost 5 bases, J lost 4 bases, and 6 bases stayed unmatched. The CDR3 totals 14 residues. CDR3 DNA: TGTGCCAGCAGCCCGGGCCTAGCGGGATACGAGCAGTACTTC. This translates into CASSPGLAGYEQYF.

This clone was recorded once. The CDR3 is CARSLSAPAGGETQYF. The CDR3 nucleotides are TGTGCCAGAAGCTTGAGCGCCCCCGCAGGGGGAGAGACCCAGTACTTC. The chain uses TRBV5-3 and TRBJ2-5; 7 bases line up with TRBD1. TRBV5-3 is given ORF status, its function remaining uncertain. Trimming at V came to 1 base and at J to 4 bases, leaving 10 bases not matched to a gene. The CDR3 runs to 16 residues.

The sample holds one count of this clone. The J gene is TRBJ2-5, the V gene TRBV19; D might be TRBD1 (6 bases). CDR3 length: 14 amino acids. Trimming left V 3 bases short and J 5 bases short, with 13 bases between. In germline, CDR1 is LNHDA, CDR2 SQIVND (reference sequence). CDR3 protein: CASSMGQGWETQYF. The CDR3 DNA sequence: TGTGCCAGTAGTATGGGGCAGGGGTGGGAGACCCAGTACTTC.

On this clone: A far larger clone is one nucleotide away, so this likely arose from a read error. The chain carries TRBV5-1 and TRBJ2-1; the match to TRBD2 covers 12 bases. Germline V gene sequence: CDR1 SGHRS, CDR2 YFSETQ. The CDR3 loop spans 16 amino acids. After removal of 3 bases from V and 8 bases from J, the junction contained 9 bases not matched to a gene. The CDR3 DNA reads as TGCGCCAGCAGCTCCCTGACTAGCGGGGGTTTGGATGAGCAGTTCTTC. Protein sequence: CASSSLTSGGLDEQFF.

This clone was detected only a few times. V usage is TRBV6-5 and J usage is TRBJ1-2; D remains ambiguous. V was cut by 0 bases and J by 6 bases, with 11 bases left in between. The germline CDR1 and CDR2 sequences are MNHEY and SVGAGI. The CDR3 covers 14 residues. The CDR3 sequence: CASSYSRPGDGYTF. As DNA, the CDR3 is TGTGCCAGCAGTTACTCGAGGCCAGGCGATGGCTACACCTTC.

The chain joins TRBV6-5 to TRBJ2-2, with a weak D call TRBD2 (5 bases). Germline loops: CDR1 MNHEY, CDR2 SVGAGI. The CDR3 covers 13 residues. With 6 bases removed from V and 7 bases from J, the gap between germline ends came to 12 bases. The CDR3 reads CASRKGVSGELFF. The CDR3 region has the DNA TGTGCCAGCAGGAAGGGAGTAAGCGGGGAGCTGTTTTTT.

J is TRBJ1-5 and V is TRBV28, with 8 bases matching TRBD1. Germline V gene lookup returns CDR1 MDHEN and CDR2 SYDVKM. The CDR3 has 15 amino acids. The V and J ends lost 5 bases and 4 bases, in that order; junction bases with no gene match: 7. The CDR3 here is CASSPPRQGNQPQHF. The CDR3 nucleotides are TGTGCCAGCAGTCCACCCCGACAGGGGAATCAGCCCCAGCATTTT.

A word on this clone: A much larger clone lies one base from this, so it may be a read error. The chain's CDR3 is CVSSQQFRVYTF. The DNA of the CDR3 is TGTGTCAGCAGCCAACAATTCAGAGTTTACACCTTC. This chain joins TRBV14 and TRBJ1-2; D unclear. The CDR3 runs 12 residues. Germline V gene data show CDR1 as SGHDN and CDR2 as FVKESK. Full variable domain (outside the CDR3, taken from reference TRBV14 and TRBJ1-2): EAGVTQFPSHSVIEKGQTVTLRCDPISGHDNLYWYRRVMGKEIKFLLHFVKESKQDESGMPNNRFLAERTGGTYSTLKVQPAELEDSGVYFCVSSQQFRVYTFGSGTRLTVV.

V usage is TRBV19 and J usage is TRBJ2-1; 8 bases agree with TRBD2. CDR1 is LNHDA, CDR2 SQIVND, per germline (reference sequence). The trim removed 5 bases at V and 2 bases at J, leaving 5 bases unmatched. The CDR3 runs to 15 residues. CDR3 nucleotides: TGTGCCAGTAGTTTCCAGCGGGAGCCCTACAATGAGCAGTTCTTC. This codes for CASSFQREPYNEQFF.

The rearrangement uses TRBV19 and TRBJ1-3; 7 bases line up with TRBD1. The CDR3 has 14 amino acids. The V and J ends lost 4 bases and 5 bases, in that order; junction bases with no gene match: 5. CDR1 and CDR2 from the germline V gene are LNHDA and SQIVND (reference sequence). The DNA of the CDR3 is TGTGCCAGTAGTACCCAGAGGGGGCGAAACACCATATATTTT. Protein product: CASSTQRGRNTIYF.

On this clone: This same CDR3 is encoded by further DNA sequences in the sample. The chain links TRBV7-3 to TRBJ2-2, with 8 bases identical to TRBD1. The CDR3 is 13 residues long. With V trimmed by 5 bases and J by 6 bases, 2 bases remained unmatched. The germline gives CDR1 SGHTA, CDR2 FQGTGA. The CDR3 sequence is CASSPQGAGELFF. Here the CDR3 DNA reads TGTGCCAGCAGCCCACAGGGGGCCGGGGAGCTGTTTTTT.

This chain links TRBV21-1 with TRBJ2-7. TRBV21-1 is an annotated pseudogene. CDR3 length equals 15 residues. CDR3 region: CASSKDLRPSYEQYF. Here the CDR3 DNA reads TGTGCCAGCAGCAAAGACCTCCGGCCTTCCTACGAGCAGTACTTC.

This clone was seen a few times. Its ends do not fully match the called genes, so a read error is possible. V usage is TRBV2 and J usage is TRBJ1-2; possible D gene TRBD1, 5 bases. The CDR3 sequence is 11 residues long. Germline V gene lookup returns CDR1 SNHLY and CDR2 FYNNEI. Here the CDR3 DNA reads TGTGCCAGCAGTCAACTGGGACGCTCGAACTTC. Encoded protein: CASSQLGRSNF.

The chain combines TRBV2 with TRBJ2-7; D ambiguous. This CDR3 region has 12 residues. Germline V lookup: CDR1 SNHLY, CDR2 FYNNEI. Between the trimmed V and J ends, which lost 6 bases and 10 bases, there was a span of 16 bases. This CDR3 is CASRVSIAFQYF. The CDR3, as DNA: TGTGCCAGCAGGGTCTCGATAGCTTTCCAGTACTTC.

This chain links TRBV10-3 with TRBJ2-5, with 10 nucleotides matching TRBD1. This CDR3 is built from 15 residues. CDR1 is ENHRY, CDR2 SYGVKD, per germline. The trim removed 2 bases at V and 2 bases at J, leaving 2 bases unmatched. The CDR3 protein is CAISEGQGVQETQYF. Written as DNA, the CDR3 is TGTGCCATCAGTGAGGGACAGGGGGTTCAAGAGACCCAGTACTTC.

The chain couples TRBV27 to TRBJ2-3, with TRBD2 identical over 9 bases. Germline V lookup: CDR1 MNHEY, CDR2 SMNVEV (reference sequence). V shed 5 bases and J 4 bases; nucleotides not matched to a gene: 4. This CDR3 is built from 14 residues. The CDR3 nucleotides are TGTGCCAGCAGTACGGGACTAGCCTCAGATACGCAGTATTTT. This translates into CASSTGLASDTQYF.

This chain links TRBV5-1 with TRBJ1-2; D might be TRBD1 (5 bases). The CDR3 runs 13 residues. Germline CDR1 reads SGHRS; CDR2 reads YFSETQ. The V end was cut by 5 bases, the J end by 4 bases, with 12 bases between. The CDR3: CASRPPGLYGYTF. The CDR3 DNA is TGCGCCAGCAGACCCCCGGGACTCTATGGCTACACCTTC.

The chain links TRBV19 to TRBJ2-5; 8 nucleotides agree with TRBD1. The CDR3 consists of 13 residues. Germline V gene data show CDR1 as LNHDA and CDR2 as SQIVND (reference sequence). V lost 3 bases, J lost 9 bases, and 6 bases stayed unmatched. CDR3 sequence (DNA): TGTGCCAGTAGTATTTCTAAACAGGGGGCCCAGTACTTC. It yields the protein CASSISKQGAQYF.

V gene TRBV5-6 combines with J gene TRBJ2-2; the match to TRBD2 covers 8 bases. V shed 2 bases and J 7 bases; nucleotides not matched to a gene: 10. CDR3 length: 16 amino acids. Germline V gene lookup returns CDR1 SGHDT and CDR2 YYEEEE. The DNA of the CDR3 is TGTGCCAGCAGCTTCCCCCCCGGGAGGGCTAGCGGGGAGCTGTTTTTT. This codes for CASSFPPGRASGELFF.

The genes are TRBV30 and TRBJ1-5; D is undetermined. This CDR3 is built from 13 residues. Trimming pared 6 bases from V and 0 bases from J, leaving 9 bases between. Germline values: CDR1 GTSNPN, CDR2 SVGIG (reference sequence). The CDR3 coding sequence is TGTGCCTGTGACGCGGGTAGCAATCAGCCCCAGCATTTT. Its translation: CACDAGSNQPQHF.